This record looks at one TCR beta chain sequence and its context. What it recognizes is unknown. The CDR3 length is 13 residues. Between the trimmed V and J ends, which lost 6 bases and 7 bases, there was a span of 13 bases. The data stem from a study of CD8 T cells in ankylosing spondylitis. Study-level results: The study identified a TCR beta motif of under ten highly homologous variants that appeared characteristic of ankylosing spondylitis blood. Clones that were linked to disease were CD8+ and were relatively rare in peripheral blood.

Libraries of TCR beta came from quantitative 5'-RACE with molecular barcodes. One entry per CDR3 protein, called by TCRdb with MiXCR from the 5' RACE reads. The sample lists fewer than 550,000 distinct CDR3 sequences; about 5% were seen once. The specimen was blood, either unsorted or a sorted T cell fraction (not recorded which). The source is a male donor with ankylosing spondylitis. The chain combines TRBV12-3 or TRBV12-4 with TRBJ2-1; a possible D gene is TRBD2 (5 bases). This chain's CDR3 is CASSHGMFNEQFF. The CDR3 nucleotides are TGTGCCAGCAGCCACGGGATGTTTAATGAGCAGTTCTTC.